These T cell receptor beta chains were read from a single sample in a study of blood T cells in healthy people across ages. MiXCR was run by TCRdb on the 5' RACE reads, yielding one entry per CDR3 protein. Among around 2 million distinct CDR3 sequences listed, around 42% were seen once. The sample comprised blood. These receptor sequences come from a human donor in good health. Both conserved end residues are part of each CDR3. D genes are given only for firm matches. The listing skips clone size in some rows; elsewhere it reads once, few, many or a size class.

abundance	j_gene	v_gene	d_gene	CDR3aa	CDR3nt
-	TRBJ2-3	TRBV6-2/TRBV6-3	TRBD2	CASRSDNLTSGEGSDTQYF	TGTGCCAGCAGATCCGATAACTTAACTAGCGGGGAGGGGTCAGATACGCAGTATTTT
few	TRBJ2-4	TRBV6-6	TRBD1	CASTGTGLNIQYF	TGTGCCAGCACCGGGACAGGGTTAAACATTCAGTACTTC
few	TRBJ2-3	TRBV20-1	-	CSARDRVRGTDTQYF	TGCAGTGCTAGAGATCGAGTAAGGGGCACAGATACGCAGTATTTT
-	TRBJ2-3	TRBV20-1	-	CSARRGADTQYF	TGCAGTGCTAGGAGGGGCGCGGATACGCAGTATTTT
-	TRBJ2-1	TRBV4-3	TRBD2	CASSQELASGDYQFF	TGCGCCAGCAGCCAAGAATTGGCTAGCGGGGACTATCAGTTCTTC
-	TRBJ2-5	TRBV12-3/TRBV12-4	TRBD2	CASRPGLAGSQETQYF	TGTGCCAGCAGGCCGGGACTAGCGGGGTCCCAAGAGACCCAGTACTTC
-	TRBJ2-1	TRBV20-1	-	CSAHREKVADVYNEQFF	TGCAGTGCTCACAGGGAAAAAGTGGCTGACGTATACAATGAGCAGTTCTTC
few	TRBJ2-5	TRBV5-1	TRBD1	CASSWGQSQETQYF	TGCGCCAGCAGCTGGGGACAGAGCCAAGAGACCCAGTACTTC
-	TRBJ1-5	TRBV2	-	CASSPWGGSSDFSTDTQHF	TGTGCCAGCAGCCCGTGGGGAGGGTCTTCTGATTTTAGCACAGATACGCAGCATTTT
few	TRBJ2-6	TRBV7-2	-	CASQGTLGANVLTF	TGTGCCAGCCAGGGAACTCTGGGGGCCAACGTCCTGACTTTC
-	TRBJ2-5	TRBV15	-	CATSREEGVTQYF	TGTGCCACCAGCAGAGAGGAGGGGGTGACCCAGTACTTC
-	TRBJ1-6	TRBV7-8	-	CASSGRSSPLHF	TGTGCCAGCAGCGGGAGGTCTTCACCCCTCCACTTT
-	TRBJ2-4	TRBV28	-	CASRLTGNIQYF	TGTGCCAGCAGGCTTACAGGAAACATTCAGTACTTC
-	TRBJ1-2	TRBV20-1	TRBD1	CSASAWGQGADGYTF	TGCAGTGCTTCCGCTTGGGGGCAGGGGGCAGATGGCTACACCTTC
-	TRBJ2-1	TRBV6-6	-	CASSYGNCNEQFF	TGTGCCAGCAGTTACGGGAACTGCAATGAGCAGTTCTTC
-	TRBJ2-1	TRBV4-3	TRBD1	CASSQRTGFDEQFF	TGCGCCAGCAGCCAAAGGACAGGGTTCGATGAGCAGTTCTTC
-	TRBJ1-2	TRBV20-1	TRBD1	CSAQPPTGVDGYTF	TGCAGTGCCCAACCTCCCACAGGGGTCGATGGCTACACCTTC
few	TRBJ1-1	TRBV6-5	-	CASSYSTGISEAFF	TGTGCCAGCAGTTACTCGACTGGGATCTCTGAAGCTTTCTTT
-	TRBJ1-2	TRBV3-1	-	CASSQDGRTDGYTF	TGTGCCAGCAGCCAAGATGGCAGAACCGATGGCTACACCTTC
-	TRBJ1-5	TRBV4-3	-	CASSQEFSGRDQPQHF	TGCGCCAGCAGCCAAGAATTTTCGGGGAGGGACCAGCCCCAGCATTTT
once	TRBJ1-5	TRBV12-3/TRBV12-4	-	CASSLGRYMGDKGQPQHF	TGTGCCAGCAGTTTAGGGCGGTATATGGGAGATAAGGGGCAGCCCCAGCATTTT
few	TRBJ1-2	TRBV20-1	TRBD1	CSASLDRVNYGYTF	TGCAGTGCTTCCCTAGACAGGGTAAACTATGGCTACACCTTC
-	TRBJ2-3	TRBV20-1	-	CSARGLLDTQYF	TGCAGTGCTAGAGGATTGCTAGATACGCAGTATTTT
few	TRBJ2-3	TRBV7-2	TRBD2	CASSLALPAGGLTDTQYF	TGTGCCAGCAGCTTAGCCCTACCAGCGGGGGGGCTTACAGATACGCAGTATTTT
-	TRBJ1-1	TRBV6-6	-	CASSINPGVNTEAFF	TGTGCCAGCAGCATAAATCCAGGGGTGAACACTGAAGCTTTCTTT
-	TRBJ2-7	TRBV28	-	CASSFGGGRGEQYF	TGTGCCAGCAGTTTTGGAGGGGGGCGGGGGGAGCAGTACTTC
-	TRBJ1-2	TRBV28	-	CASSSNLYGYTF	TGTGCCAGCAGCTCCAACCTCTATGGCTACACCTTC
-	TRBJ1-2	TRBV6-5	-	CASSYSRASAGYTF	TGTGCCAGCAGTTACTCACGGGCCTCGGCAGGCTACACCTTC
-	TRBJ2-5	TRBV21-1	-	CASWETRYF	TGTGCCAGCTGGGAGACCCGGTACTTC